The next 31 T cell receptor beta chains were all read from a single sample in a study of tumor-infiltrating lymphocytes in primary liver carcinoma. Unsorted whole blood supplied the blood RNA, and germline DNA was isolated too. A constant-region primer served to make TCR beta cDNA from roughly 500 ng total RNA. The TCR beta library was amplified through three nested multiplex PCR rounds in a modified ARM-PCR procedure. The study ran its first two PCR rounds for approximately 10 cycles each, using TRBV1-TRBV30 forward primers and a C-beta reverse primer. TCRdb passed the multiplex PCR reads through MiXCR, listing each CDR3 protein once. Among approximately 340,000 distinct CDR3 sequences listed, about 65% were seen once. Material: peripheral blood. The receptors come from a man in his forties or fifties with primary liver carcinoma and hepatitis B virus infection.

J is TRBJ2-3 and V is TRBV11-2, with TRBD2 matching over 9 bases. J lost 15 bases, V lost 0 bases, and 22 bases had no gene match. Germline CDR1 SGHAT, CDR2 FQNNGV. CDR3 length: 18 residues. The CDR3 spells CASSLESPLAGTTDMHYF. For the CDR3, the DNA is TGTGCCAGCAGCTTAGAATCTCCCCTAGCGGGAACCACAGATATGCACTATTTT.

About this clonotype itself: The junction departs from germline at one end; a sequencing error may be responsible. CDR3 bases: TGTGCCAGCAGCCAAGACAGGACGGGATTATTGCGAAGTACAGATACGCATTATTTT. Protein sequence: CASSQDRTGLLRSTDTHYF. This chain uses TRBV14 with TRBJ2-3; D perhaps matches TRBD2 (5 bases). The CDR3 runs 19 residues. Germline assignment: CDR1 SGHDN and CDR2 FVKESK.

This clonotype occurred many times. This chain joins TRBV6-1 and TRBJ2-1, with 10 positions matching TRBD2. The V gene end was trimmed by 5 bases and the J gene end by 3 bases; junction bases not matched to a gene: 10. CDR1 MNHNS and CDR2 SASEGT come from the germline V gene. This CDR3 spans 17 amino acids. CDR3 DNA: TGTGCCAGCAGTTCGGGCCGTGTAGCGGGAGGCTACAATGAGCAGTTCTTC. Protein sequence: CASSSGRVAGGYNEQFF.

Note on this clonotype: One junction end does not reproduce the germline sequence, and a read error may be involved. The chain links TRBV11-2 to TRBJ2-1, with D possibly being TRBD1 or TRBD2 (6 bases each). This CDR3 has 13 residues. CDR1 and CDR2 from the germline V gene are SGHAT and FQNNGV. The CDR3 DNA is TGTGCCAGCAGCTTTTGGGGGGCCAAAGAGCAATTCTTC. Translation gives CASSFWGAKEQFF.

V is TRBV5-1 and J is TRBJ1-1, with D unresolved. The V gene lost 1 base and the J gene lost 3 bases, with 7 bases spanning the gap. CDR3 length: 13 amino acids. Germline V lookup: CDR1 SGHRS, CDR2 YFSETQ. The CDR3 DNA follows: TGCGCCAGCAGCTTGTGGGGTGACACTGAAGCTTTCTTT. This translates into CASSLWGDTEAFF.

Regarding this clonotype: The CDR3 does not end in the conserved phenylalanine or tryptophan, so this is likely a read error. The gene calls are TRBV11-2 and TRBJ2-2; 8 bases are a match to TRBD1. This CDR3 spans 13 amino acids. Germline V lookup: CDR1 SGHAT, CDR2 FQNNGV. J gave up 10 bases and V 4 bases, and 5 bases lay outside the gene matches. CDR3 nucleotide sequence: TGTGCCAGCAGCTATCAGGGGGCAGCGGAGCTGTTTCTT. Its translation is CASSYQGAAELFL.

This clonotype occurred once. One base away lies a much larger clone, so this may be a sequencing read error. The chain recombines TRBV6-1 with TRBJ1-2; no firm D call. V lost 5 bases to trimming and J lost 4 bases, with 11 bases between them. The germline CDR1 and CDR2 sequences are MNHNS and SASEGT. The CDR3 spans 13 residues. CDR3 sequence (DNA): TGTGCCAGCAGTAATGACATGGTCTATGGCTACACCTTC. Translating gives CASSNDMVYGYTF.

A note on this clonotype: It may be a read error: a sequence one base away is much more abundant. V usage is TRBV10-3 and J usage is TRBJ1-3; 7 nucleotides align to TRBD1. CDR1 is ENHRY and CDR2 is SYGVKD in the germline V gene. The V segment lost 6 bases and the J segment 10 bases; nucleotides outside the gene matches: 9. The CDR3 runs to 13 residues. The CDR3: CAIRGGTPGTIYF. CDR3 nucleotides: TGTGCCATCAGAGGGGGCACTCCAGGTACCATATATTTT.

Regarding this clonotype: The conserved phenylalanine or tryptophan normally closing the CDR3 is absent here, so this likely arose from a read error. This sequence joins TRBV24-1 and TRBJ2-1; D gene ambiguous. Germline assignment: CDR1 KGHDR and CDR2 SFDVKD. The CDR3 loop spans 15 amino acids. Trimming removed 3 bases from V and 1 base from J, with 9 bases in between. The CDR3 coding sequence is TGTGCCACCAGTGATCCGTCGGCGTCCTACAATGAGCAGTTCTTA. Its protein is CATSDPSASYNEQFL.

Of note for this clonotype: The junction shows a germline mismatch at one end, possibly a read error. V usage is TRBV11-2 and J usage is TRBJ2-5, with D maybe TRBD2 (6 bases). This CDR3 has 18 residues. Germline values: CDR1 SGHAT, CDR2 FQNNGV. CDR3 in amino acids: CASSLDGGAGGLLETQYF. In nucleotides, the CDR3 is TGTGCTAGCAGCTTAGATGGTGGAGCGGGCGGACTCTTAGAGACCCAGTACTTC.

This clonotype was counted at least ten times. This sequence joins TRBV29-1 and TRBJ1-2; TRBD1 aligns across 7 bases. The junction had 12 bases not matched to a gene; V was cut back by 5 bases and J by 3 bases. The CDR3 has 15 amino acids. Germline V lookup: CDR1 SQVTM, CDR2 ANQGSEA. The CDR3 loop reads CSVPRKAGTDYGYTF. The DNA of the CDR3 is TGCAGCGTTCCCCGCAAGGCCGGGACAGACTATGGCTACACCTTC.

Details on this clonotype: One base away lies a much larger clone, so this may be a sequencing read error. The chain joins TRBV6-1 to TRBJ2-4; unclear D gene. V dropped 2 bases and J dropped 1 base, with 12 bases sitting between them. The V gene's germline CDR1 is MNHNS and CDR2 SASEGT. The CDR3 has 16 residues. The CDR3 here is CASSEPVTGAKNIQYF. Written as DNA, the CDR3 is TGTGCCAGCAGTGAACCTGTCACGGGTGCCAAAAACATTCAGTACTTC.

Comments on this clonotype: Given a much more abundant clone one base away, this may be a read error. V gene TRBV5-6 combines with J gene TRBJ2-1, with 10 nucleotides matching TRBD2. CDR1 is SGHDT, CDR2 YYEEEE, per germline. The CDR3 totals 16 residues. CDR3 protein: CASGLVGLAGVNEQFF. The CDR3 DNA is TGTGCCAGCGGCTTGGTCGGGCTAGCGGGAGTAAATGAGCAGTTCTTC.

This chain uses TRBV30 with TRBJ1-5; 8 bases match TRBD1. The ends lost 1 base at V and 5 bases at J; junction bases unmatched: 1. The CDR3 has 13 amino acids. CDR1 GTSNPN and CDR2 SVGIG come from the germline V gene (reference sequence). The CDR3 sequence: CAWSATGDQPQHF. In DNA form, the CDR3 reads TGTGCCTGGAGTGCGACAGGGGATCAGCCCCAGCATTTT. Supplemented by reference TRBV30 and TRBJ1-5, the full variable domain reads SQTIHQWPATLVQPVGSPLSLECTVEGTSNPNLYWYRQAAGRGLQLLFYSVGIGQISSEVPQNLSASRPQDRQFILSSKKLLLSDSGFYLCAWSATGDQPQHFGDGTRLSIL.

Of note for this clonotype: A junction boundary mismatches the germline segment, possibly from a read error. The CDR3 loop is CASGLGRTGGNEQFF. CDR3 DNA sequence: TGTGCCAGCGGCTTAGGCCGGACAGGGGGCAATGAGCAGTTCTTC. The rearrangement uses TRBV11-2 and TRBJ2-1; TRBD1 agrees at 10 bases. The length of the CDR3 is 15 residues. Looked up from germline, CDR1 is SGHAT and CDR2 is FQNNGV.

For this clonotype: Germline and junction disagree at one end, which may indicate a read error. J is TRBJ2-6 and V is TRBV10-3; D possibly matches TRBD1 or TRBD2 (5 bases each). The germline CDR1 and CDR2 sequences are ENHRY and SYGVKD. CDR3 length: 14 residues. CDR3 in amino acids: CAISRFSGTNVLTF. CDR3 DNA sequence: TGTGCCATCAGCAGGTTCTCTGGGACCAACGTCCTGACCTTC.

On this clonotype: This may arise from a read error, as a much more abundant clone is one base away. V and J are TRBV13 and TRBJ2-1; TRBD2 matches at 12 bases. The germline V gene encodes CDR1 PRHDT and CDR2 FYEKMQ (reference sequence). This CDR3 region has 16 residues. V dropped 4 bases and J dropped 5; count of bases not matched to a gene: 6. CDR3 DNA sequence: TGTGCCAGCAGCTCCGGACTAGCGGGAACCAACAATGAGCAGTTCTTC. Translating it yields CASSSGLAGTNNEQFF.

The chain links TRBV11-2 to TRBJ2-2, with D possibly matching TRBD2 (6 bases). The CDR3 loop spans 16 amino acids. Trimming shortened V by 1 base and J by 1 base, and 10 bases separated the two germline ends. Per the germline V gene, CDR1 is SGHAT and CDR2 is FQNNGV. The CDR3 DNA follows: TGTGCCAGCAGCTTAGGCTCAGCGGGGAACACCGGGGAGCTGTTTTTT. Its protein is CASSLGSAGNTGELFF.

Turning to this clonotype: With a much larger clone just one base away, this may be a read error. The rearrangement uses TRBV4-2 and TRBJ2-2; 11 bases match TRBD2. Looked up from germline, CDR1 is LGHNA and CDR2 is YNFKEQ. CDR3 length equals 16 residues. Here the CDR3 reads CASSPESLAGGGELSF. The CDR3 bases are TGTGCCAGCAGCCCCGAATCGCTAGCGGGAGGCGGGGAGCTGTCTTTT.

With respect to this clonotype: A read error is possible here, since a much larger clone lies one base away. The chain has TRBV6-7 and TRBJ2-1, with no clear D. TRBV6-7 is an ORF for which the function is uncertain. The CDR3 loop spans 14 amino acids. CDR3 sequence: CASSYSTFTSEKFF. CDR3 nucleotides: TGTGCCAGCAGTTACTCTACCTTTACGTCTGAGAAGTTCTTC.

On this clonotype itself: Being one base from a much bigger clone, this may be a read error. The V and J genes are TRBV12-3 or TRBV12-4 and TRBJ2-1, with D unresolved. Trimming left V 5 bases short and J 9 bases short, with 17 bases between. The CDR3 contains 14 residues. This CDR3 is CASSPALSWLEQFF. Written as DNA, the CDR3 is TGTGCCAGCAGTCCCGCCCTGTCATGGCTTGAGCAGTTCTTC.

This clonotype was seen more than once but under ten times. V gene TRBV6-1 combines with J gene TRBJ1-2; D uncertain. The V end lost 1 base, the J end lost 5 bases, and 14 bases lay between the germline ends. Germline V gene sequence: CDR1 MNHNS, CDR2 SASEGT. The length of the CDR3 is 15 residues. The CDR3 protein is CASSEGGVLRYGYTF. CDR3 nucleotides: TGTGCCAGCAGTGAAGGAGGAGTTTTGAGGTATGGCTACACCTTC.

This clonotype came up once. This may be a read error, as it is one base from a much larger clone. The chain recombines TRBV6-2 or TRBV6-3 with TRBJ1-1, with D possibly matching TRBD1 (5 bases). The CDR3 is made up of 12 amino acids. V was trimmed by 8 bases and J by 2 bases, leaving 9 bases between them. The germline V gene encodes CDR1 MNHEY and CDR2 SVGEGT. The CDR3 protein is CASRDDNTEAFF. The CDR3 DNA reads as TGTGCCAGCCGGGACGATAACACTGAAGCTTTCTTT.

Concerning this clonotype: A much larger clonotype is one base distant, so this may be a read error. The rearrangement joins TRBV28 to TRBJ2-7, with TRBD1 identical over 9 bases. Germline V CDR1 and CDR2: MDHEN, SYDVKM. V gave up 4 bases and J gave up 3 bases; unmatched junction bases: 7. This CDR3 is 15 amino acids long. The CDR3 nucleotides read TGTGCCAGCAGTTCAGCCGGGACAGGGAGCTACGAGCAGTACTTC. It encodes CASSSAGTGSYEQYF.

The genes are TRBV11-2 and TRBJ2-7; D not certain. Germline V gene sequence: CDR1 SGHAT, CDR2 FQNNGV. Trimming removed 3 bases at V and 6 bases at J, with 12 bases between. This CDR3 contains 13 residues. Here the CDR3 reads CASSFRMLGEQYF. The CDR3 DNA reads TGTGCCAGCAGCTTTAGGATGTTGGGCGAGCAGTACTTC.

This clonotype was seen once. Since a much larger clone is just one base distant, this may be a read error. The chain has TRBV12-3 or TRBV12-4 and TRBJ2-3; D gene uncertain. V was shortened by 10 bases and J by 0 bases, with 11 bases between the two germline ends. This CDR3 comprises 13 residues. CDR3 sequence reads: CAIRLGSTDTQYF. The DNA for the CDR3 is TGTGCCATCAGGCTAGGGAGCACAGATACGCAGTATTTT.

The gene calls are TRBV28 and TRBJ2-5; D might be TRBD2 (5 bases). Germline CDR1 and CDR2: MDHEN and SYDVKM. This CDR3 is 10 amino acids long. V was cut by 8 bases and J by 9 bases, with 10 bases left in between. The CDR3 DNA is TGTGCCAGCTCGAAGGAGGCCCAGTACTTC. This gives the protein CASSKEAQYF.

This clonotype was seen once. This chain connects TRBV11-2 to TRBJ2-7, with a tentative D call TRBD1 (5 bases). The ends were cut back, 1 base at V and 2 bases at J, with 15 bases in the middle. The CDR3 extends over 16 amino acids. Germline V gene sequence: CDR1 SGHAT, CDR2 FQNNGV. CDR3 nucleotide sequence: TGTGCCAGCAGCTTAGTGGGGCGTTATTCGCCCTACGAGCAGTACTTC. Its protein product is CASSLVGRYSPYEQYF.

The chain recombines TRBV11-2 with TRBJ2-5; D may be TRBD1 (5 bases). CDR3 length: 16 residues. Germline V CDR1 and CDR2: SGHAT, FQNNGV. Trimming took off 6 bases at V and 6 bases at J, with 23 bases between the two ends. This chain's CDR3 is CASSIPGQGLRQTQYF. Written as DNA, the CDR3 is TGTGCCAGCAGTATACCAGGCCAGGGCCTACGGCAGACCCAGTACTTC. Using reference TRBV11-2 and TRBJ2-5 for the parts outside the CDR3, the full variable domain is EAGVAQSPRYKIIEKRQSVAFWCNPISGHATLYWYQQILGQGPKLLIQFQNNGVVDDSQLPKDRFSAERLKGVDSTLKIQPAKLEDSAVYLCASSIPGQGLRQTQYFGPGTRLLVL.

In regard to this clonotype: The junction departs from the called germline gene at one end, perhaps through a read error. CDR3 in amino acids: CASTRQRPSTDKQYF. CDR3 bases: TGTGCCAGCACGCGACAGCGTCCCAGCACAGATAAGCAGTATTTT. This chain connects TRBV11-2 to TRBJ2-3; tentatively, D is TRBD1 (5 bases). The length of the CDR3 is 15 residues. CDR1 SGHAT and CDR2 FQNNGV come from the germline V gene.

Remarks on this clonotype: A much bigger clone sits one base away, suggesting this may be a read error. The chain uses TRBV10-3 and TRBJ1-5; D is unresolved. The CDR3 contains 15 residues. The germline gives CDR1 ENHRY, CDR2 SYGVKD. V dropped 1 base and J dropped 5 bases, with 12 bases sitting between them. CDR3 loop: CAISEFDRADQPQHF. CDR3 sequence (DNA): TGTGCCATCAGTGAGTTCGACCGGGCTGATCAGCCCCAGCATTTT.